This T cell receptor beta chain was observed in a study of cytomegalovirus exposure and HLA in healthy donors. Researchers ran the PCR with 60 Vbeta and 13 Jbeta primers. Assay: immunoSEQ multiplex PCR; the TCRdb copy retains only in-frame clones and omits some. Seen here are just over 200,000 clones, 82% observed once, and the top ten hold about 3%. Study results and caveats: Immune exposure data for these donors was limited to CMV serostatus. About 87% or about 30% of the time was how often most TCR beta V segments were productive, according to an earlier analysis.

Points on this clone: The antigen is not known.

The germline V gene encodes CDR1 SQVTM and CDR2 ANQGSEA. V was clipped by 7 bases and J by 9 bases, with 19 bases between them. The CDR3 is 12 amino acids. The sequenced sample was PBMCs. The TCR originated in a woman aged 40 to 50 in good health and CMV-seronegative. The chain employs TRBV29-1 and TRBJ2-7; weak D call: TRBD1 (6 bases). CDR3: CSAGDGALGQYF. As DNA, the CDR3 is TGCAGCGCAGGGGACGGTGCATTGGGGCAGTACTTC.